Listed below are T cell receptor beta chains from one sample, sequenced in a study of T-cell memory formation after mild COVID-19. MiXCR, run by TCRdb on the 5' RACE reads, gives a single entry per CDR3 protein. The table includes roughly 400,000 distinct CDR3 sequences, 18% detected once. Sequenced: PBMCs or a T cell subset sorted from them (not recorded which). The receptors here all came from a man younger than 35 who had mild COVID-19 (a few samples of this study predate the infection). Cell type and time point are not known. The CDR3 runs from the conserved cysteine through the conserved F or W. Fields, in order: V gene, J gene, D gene, CDR3 protein. The D gene is left open where the match is weak.

TRBV9	TRBJ2-3	NA	CASSPGGIRGDTQYF
TRBV9	TRBJ2-2	NA	CASSVAGRFGGELFF
TRBV5-1	TRBJ2-7	NA	CASSPPSAQQVHEQYF
TRBV2	TRBJ2-5	NA	CATHGASQETQYF
TRBV18	TRBJ2-2	NA	CASSLLDRNTGELFF
TRBV6-2/TRBV6-3	TRBJ2-1	TRBD2	CASSYSSLAGYNEQFF
TRBV5-1	TRBJ2-7	NA	CASSLGDTSYEQYF
TRBV24-1	TRBJ2-3	NA	CATSDWGGASSTDTQYF
TRBV7-9	TRBJ2-7	TRBD2	CASSFIAGEAYEQYF
TRBV5-1	TRBJ2-5	NA	CASSPQGGEDETQYF
TRBV7-2	TRBJ1-2	NA	CASSLGWGKDYGYTF
TRBV7-2	TRBJ1-5	NA	CASSLGGPANQPQHF
TRBV7-2	TRBJ1-3	NA	CASSLLVRLSGNTIYF
TRBV7-9	TRBJ1-5	NA	CASSLQAYQPQHF
TRBV6-6	TRBJ1-1	NA	CASSYRGVNTEAFF
TRBV12-3/TRBV12-4	TRBJ1-5	NA	CASSFTGMGNQPQHF
TRBV10-1	TRBJ2-7	NA	CASSELRRGEQYF
TRBV5-1	TRBJ2-2	NA	CASSLATGAISGELFF
TRBV9	TRBJ1-2	NA	CASSPSWGYYGYTF
TRBV5-1	TRBJ1-5	NA	CASRRRPNQPQHF
TRBV6-6	TRBJ1-2	NA	CASREGGNDGYTF
TRBV15	TRBJ2-5	NA	CATSRVRATGETQYF
TRBV7-2	TRBJ1-6	NA	CASSFPDRDNSPLHF
TRBV7-6	TRBJ2-1	NA	CASSLAVGGVNEQFF
TRBV7-2	TRBJ1-2	NA	CASSPLGRVDYGYTF
TRBV7-7	TRBJ2-2	NA	CASSRRSDREVTGELFF
TRBV6-6	TRBJ1-5	NA	CASTRDGQPQHF
TRBV4-2	TRBJ2-7	NA	CASSQDLAPAYEQYF
TRBV5-6	TRBJ2-5	NA	CASSLVGVWTQYF
TRBV9	TRBJ2-3	TRBD1	CASSPWGTGGPDTQYF
TRBV27	TRBJ1-2	NA	CASSPTVNGYTF
TRBV20-1	TRBJ2-3	TRBD2	CSAKGRGETDTQYF
TRBV27	TRBJ2-3	NA	CASIRPPGLYDTQYF
TRBV7-6	TRBJ2-2	NA	CASSFRSGELFF
TRBV12-3/TRBV12-4	TRBJ2-2	NA	CASSSRGLWSNTGELFF
TRBV10-2	TRBJ2-7	NA	CASSERGKDPLYEQYF
TRBV5-5	TRBJ1-2	NA	CASSLLPLDTNYGYTF
TRBV4-2	TRBJ1-5	TRBD1	CASSQRTGNQPQHF
TRBV24-1	TRBJ2-5	NA	CATSDPGRRPETQYF
TRBV20-1	TRBJ2-7	TRBD2	CSARDIASGGVVGDEQYF
TRBV4-2	TRBJ2-1	TRBD2	CASSPGGIAGYNEQFF
TRBV6-6	TRBJ1-1	TRBD1	CASTLATGSSTEAFF
TRBV29-1	TRBJ2-4	NA	CSVESVNIQYF
TRBV5-6	TRBJ2-3	NA	CASSGSKAAQYF
TRBV2	TRBJ2-3	NA	CASGLDTQYF
TRBV4-3	TRBJ2-2	NA	CASSQEPPDRLNTGELFF
TRBV7-7	TRBJ2-3	NA	CASSPLGGYTDTQYF
TRBV12-3/TRBV12-4	TRBJ1-5	NA	CASSPQGQGFQHF
TRBV27	TRBJ2-3	NA	CASSLTQEPLTIDTQYF
TRBV6-5	TRBJ2-6	TRBD1	CASRTSWTGVVSGANVLTF
TRBV28	TRBJ2-3	NA	CASSYRSRRDTQYF
TRBV7-2	TRBJ2-3	NA	CASSRREGTDTQYF
TRBV24-1	TRBJ2-5	NA	CATSDWETEETQYF
TRBV6-5	TRBJ1-1	NA	CASSSPGWSEAFF